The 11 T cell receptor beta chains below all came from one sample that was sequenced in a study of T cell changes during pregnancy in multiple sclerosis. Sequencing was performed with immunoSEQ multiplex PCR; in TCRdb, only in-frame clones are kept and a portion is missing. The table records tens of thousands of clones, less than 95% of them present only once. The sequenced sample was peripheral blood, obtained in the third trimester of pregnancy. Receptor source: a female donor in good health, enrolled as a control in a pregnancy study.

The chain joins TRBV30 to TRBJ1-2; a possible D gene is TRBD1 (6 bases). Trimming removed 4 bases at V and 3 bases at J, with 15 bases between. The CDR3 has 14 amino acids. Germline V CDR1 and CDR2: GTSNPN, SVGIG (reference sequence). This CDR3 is CAWTTGAAHYGYTF. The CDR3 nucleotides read TGTGCCTGGACGACAGGAGCCGCCCACTATGGCTACACCTTC.

The chain's CDR3 is CASSSEDTQYF. As DNA, the CDR3 is TGTGCCAGCAGCTCCGAGGATACGCAGTATTTT. V and J are TRBV11-2 and TRBJ2-3; D not resolved. The V and J ends lost 4 bases and 6 bases respectively, with 5 bases between them. This CDR3 is built from 11 residues. Germline V CDR1 and CDR2: SGHAT, FQNNGV.

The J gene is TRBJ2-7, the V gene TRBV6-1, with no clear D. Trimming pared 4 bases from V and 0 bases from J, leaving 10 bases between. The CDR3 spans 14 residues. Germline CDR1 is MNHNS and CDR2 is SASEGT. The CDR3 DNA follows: TGTGCCAGCAGTGCCGACACCTACTCCTACGAGCAGTACTTC. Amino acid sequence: CASSADTYSYEQYF.

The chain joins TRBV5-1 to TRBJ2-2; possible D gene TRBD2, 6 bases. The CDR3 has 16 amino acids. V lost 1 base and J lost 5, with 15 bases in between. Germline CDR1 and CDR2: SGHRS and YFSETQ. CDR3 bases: TGCGCCAGCAGCTTGAGATTAGCGGAGGGAACCGGGGAGCTGTTTTTT. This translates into CASSLRLAEGTGELFF.

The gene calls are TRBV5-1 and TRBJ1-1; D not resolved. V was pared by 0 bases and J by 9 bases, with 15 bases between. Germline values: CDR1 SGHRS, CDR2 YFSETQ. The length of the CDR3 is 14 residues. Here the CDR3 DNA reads TGCGCCAGCAGCTTGGCGGCGGGAGGGTTCCAAGCTTTCTTT. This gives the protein CASSLAAGGFQAFF.

CDR3 sequence (DNA): TGCGCCAGCAGTAGCGACGGGATGGGCACAGATACGCAGTATTTT. This encodes CASSSDGMGTDTQYF. J is TRBJ2-3 and V is TRBV5-1; tentatively, D is TRBD2 (5 bases). The CDR3 extends over 15 amino acids. Germline CDR1 SGHRS, CDR2 YFSETQ. Trimming removed 5 bases at V and 1 base at J, with 14 bases between.

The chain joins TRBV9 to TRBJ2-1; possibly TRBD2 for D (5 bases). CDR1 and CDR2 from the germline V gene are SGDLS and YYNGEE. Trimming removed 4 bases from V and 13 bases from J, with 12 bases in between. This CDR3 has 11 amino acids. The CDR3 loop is CASSTGNLQFF. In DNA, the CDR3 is TGTGCCAGCAGCACCGGGAACCTCCAGTTCTTC. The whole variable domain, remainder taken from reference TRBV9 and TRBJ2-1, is DSGVTQTPKHLITATGQRVTLRCSPRSGDLSVYWYQQSLDQGLQFLIQYYNGEERAKGNILERFSAQQFPDLHSELNLSSLELGDSALYFCASSTGNLQFFGPGTRLTVL.

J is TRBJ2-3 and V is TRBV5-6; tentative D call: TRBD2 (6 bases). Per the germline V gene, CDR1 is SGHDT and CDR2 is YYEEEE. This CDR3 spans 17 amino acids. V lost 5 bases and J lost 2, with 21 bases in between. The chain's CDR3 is CASSQRGTHFLTDTQYF. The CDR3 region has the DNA TGTGCCAGCAGTCAGCGCGGGACTCATTTCCTCACAGATACGCAGTATTTT.

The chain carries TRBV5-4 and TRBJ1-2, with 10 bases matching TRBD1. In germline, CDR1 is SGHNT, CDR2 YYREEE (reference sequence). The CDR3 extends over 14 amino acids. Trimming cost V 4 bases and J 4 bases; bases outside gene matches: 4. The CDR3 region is CASSARTGGYGYTF. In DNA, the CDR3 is TGTGCCAGCAGCGCCCGGACAGGGGGCTATGGCTACACCTTC.

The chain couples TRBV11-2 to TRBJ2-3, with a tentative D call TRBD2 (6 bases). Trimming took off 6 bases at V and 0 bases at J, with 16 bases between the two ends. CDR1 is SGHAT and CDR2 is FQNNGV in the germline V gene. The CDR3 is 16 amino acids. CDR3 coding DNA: TGTGCCAGCAGTCCGGGACTGCGATCTAGCACAGATACGCAGTATTTT. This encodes CASSPGLRSSTDTQYF.

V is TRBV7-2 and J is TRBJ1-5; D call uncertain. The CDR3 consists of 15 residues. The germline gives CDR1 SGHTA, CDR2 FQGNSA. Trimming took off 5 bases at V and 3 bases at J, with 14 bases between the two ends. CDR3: CASSVVGAYNQPQHF. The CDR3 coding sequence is TGTGCCAGCAGCGTCGTGGGAGCCTACAATCAGCCCCAGCATTTT.